This TCR beta chain originates from a study of T cell repertoires in cytomegalovirus infection. Whole-study context: CMV infection together with matching HLA type was indicated by public TCR beta signatures.

Notes on this clonotype: The antigen remains undetermined.

This CDR3 spans 16 amino acids. Germline CDR1 is MDHEN and CDR2 is SYDVKM. Trimming removed 6 bases at V and 4 bases at J, with 18 bases between. TCRdb re-analysed the reads in MiXCR, keeping a single row per CDR3 protein. The data contain about 920,000 distinct CDR3 sequences, approximately 31% of them singletons. The chain recombines TRBV28 with TRBJ2-2; D assignment may be TRBD1 or TRBD2 (6 bases each). The sequencing here drew on cultured CD8+ T cells from PBMCs, taken from culture after CMV antigen stimulation. The clonotype comes from a human donor in good health (CMV status not recorded). Some clones in this sample may be carry-over from other donors' samples. Written as DNA, the CDR3 is TGTGCCAGCAGCCCCGTGGGGGGCGTGGGCACCGGGGAGCTGTTTTTT. Its translation is CASSPVGGVGTGELFF. Complete variable domain (other parts from reference TRBV28 and TRBJ2-2): DVKVTQSSRYLVKRTGEKVFLECVQDMDHENMFWYRQDPGLGLRLIYFSYDVKMKEKGDIPEGYSVSREKKERFSLILESASTNQTSMYLCASSPVGGVGTGELFFGEGSRLTVL.